This T cell receptor beta chain was identified during a study of blood T cell repertoires in COVID-19. Study details: PBMCs, B-cell-depleted T cells, or T cells provided the cDNA or gDNA that made up the material.

How the authors handled the data: Reference gene primer amplification in the assay estimated nucleated cell counts. Measured with immunoSEQ multiplex PCR; TCRdb has only the in-frame clones, and not every one. The DNA was the basis for D and trimming; V, J and clone size are from that table. This sample carries about 360,000 clones, 75% to 90% of them seen once, and the ten largest clones take 7% to 7.5%. The CDR3 is made up of 15 amino acids. Between the trimmed V and J ends, which lost 4 bases and 5 bases, there was a span of 18 bases. In germline, CDR1 is SGHNT, CDR2 YYREEE (reference sequence). The TCR comes from a woman aged 55-70 years with COVID-19, enrolled during active disease. The chain links TRBV5-4 to TRBJ1-1; D may be TRBD1 (6 bases). Sequencing was carried out using peripheral blood. The CDR3 DNA follows: TGTGCCAGCAGCCCGAGGGAGGGGCAGGGGACTGAAGCTTTCTTT. Encoded protein: CASSPREGQGTEAFF.